The rows below give T cell receptor beta chains drawn from one sample of a study of Ad26.COV2.S vaccination and SARS-CoV-2 variants. Assay used: immunoSEQ multiplex PCR; TCRdb lists only in-frame clones, some missing. The repertoire holds some 640,000 clones, with roughly 90% as singletons. Specimen: peripheral blood, collected in a trial of Ad26.COV2.S vaccine versus placebo. These receptors were obtained from a person between 18 and 60 years old who received the Ad26.COV2.S COVID-19 vaccine or a placebo. Each CDR3 is given with its conserved first and last residue. The order of the fields is CDR3 protein, CDR3 DNA, D gene, V gene, J gene, clone size. A D gene is named only where the DNA matches it firmly. Size tells how often a clone was seen (once, few, many) or the class of an expanded clone, and some rows leave it out.

CASSLAGYSIETQYF	TGCGCCAGCAGCTTGGCCGGTTACAGCATAGAGACCCAGTACTTC	-	TRBV5-1	TRBJ2-5	-
CASRPRTGGNTEAFF	TGTGCCAGCAGACCTCGGACAGGGGGGAACACTGAAGCTTTCTTT	TRBD1	TRBV6-5	TRBJ1-1	once
CASSYIAGPSDGYTF	TGTGCCAGCAGTTACATCGCCGGCCCCTCGGATGGCTACACCTTC	-	TRBV6-2/TRBV6-3	TRBJ1-2	-
CASSLDRGTGYGYTF	TGTGCCAGCAGCTTAGATAGAGGGACCGGCTATGGCTACACCTTC	-	TRBV7-9	TRBJ1-2	-
CASSPGTRGTGELFF	TGTGCCAGCAGCCCCGGGACTAGGGGGACCGGGGAGCTGTTTTTT	TRBD2	TRBV7-3	TRBJ2-2	few
CASSTTSGVETQYF	TGTGCCAGCAGCACCACTAGCGGGGTGGAGACCCAGTACTTC	TRBD2	TRBV7-3	TRBJ2-5	-
CASSLVEGPGNEQFF	TGTGCCAGCAGCTTAGTGGAGGGCCCGGGCAATGAGCAGTTCTTC	-	TRBV7-2	TRBJ2-1	-
CASSWDSGNTIYF	TGTGCCAGCAGTTGGGATTCTGGAAACACCATATATTTT	-	TRBV6-5	TRBJ1-3	-
CASSPTPQGAVNEQFF	TGTGCCAGCAGCCCCACGCCACAGGGGGCAGTGAATGAGCAGTTCTTC	TRBD1	TRBV14	TRBJ2-1	-
CASSDGTSSEQYF	TGTGCCAGCAGCGACGGGACTAGCAGCGAGCAGTACTTC	TRBD2	TRBV11-3	TRBJ2-7	-
CASTQRGLATNEKLFF	TGTGCCAGCACCCAACGGGGCCTAGCCACTAATGAAAAACTGTTTTTT	-	TRBV6-6	TRBJ1-4	-
CASRGTGPYEQYF	TGCGCCAGCAGGGGGACAGGGCCCTACGAGCAGTACTTC	TRBD1	TRBV23-1	TRBJ2-7	-
CAISRQGAPGELFF	TGTGCCATCAGTCGACAGGGGGCGCCCGGGGAGCTGTTTTTT	TRBD1	TRBV10-3	TRBJ2-2	-
CASSPRTGVLQETQYF	TGTGCCAGCTCACCACGAACAGGGGTTCTTCAAGAGACCCAGTACTTC	TRBD1	TRBV18	TRBJ2-5	-
CASSPLTNLMNTEAFF	TGTGCCAGCTCACCACTTACGAATTTAATGAACACTGAAGCTTTCTTT	-	TRBV18	TRBJ1-1	-
CASSLLDRGAGANVLTF	TGCGCCAGCAGCCTCCTGGACAGGGGTGCTGGGGCCAACGTCCTGACTTTC	TRBD1	TRBV5-1	TRBJ2-6	-
CASSLEHGDSYEQYF	TGCGCCAGCAGCTTGGAACACGGGGACTCCTACGAGCAGTACTTC	-	TRBV5-1	TRBJ2-7	-
CASSQDRRGEQYF	TGTGCCAGCAGCCAAGATCGTCGCGGCGAGCAGTACTTC	-	TRBV3-1/TRBV3-2	TRBJ2-7	-
CASSFAGGPRDTQYF	TGTGCCAGCAGCTTTGCGGGAGGGCCGAGAGATACGCAGTATTTT	TRBD2	TRBV7-2	TRBJ2-3	once
CSGNREGNTQYF	TGCAGCGGCAACAGGGAAGGGAATACGCAGTATTTT	-	TRBV29-1	TRBJ2-3	-
CASSLFGLAGYNEQFF	TGTGCCAGCAGCTTGTTCGGACTCGCGGGGTACAATGAGCAGTTCTTC	-	TRBV5-6	TRBJ2-1	-
CASSPLGGGKTQYF	TGTGCCAGTAGTCCCCTGGGGGGCGGGAAGACCCAGTACTTC	-	TRBV19	TRBJ2-5	-
CASSIGSNNSPLHF	TGTGCCAGTAGTATCGGCAGCAATAATTCACCCCTCCACTTT	-	TRBV19	TRBJ1-6	once
CASSSDTGELFF	TGTGCCAGCAGTAGCGACACCGGGGAGCTGTTTTTT	-	TRBV2	TRBJ2-2	-
CASSGGRTDTQYF	TGTGCCAGCAGCGGAGGCCGGACAGATACGCAGTATTTT	-	TRBV9	TRBJ2-3	-
CSEGTLSYNEQFF	TGCAGCGAAGGGACTTTATCCTACAATGAGCAGTTCTTC	-	TRBV29-1	TRBJ2-1	-